Listed here are 3 T cell receptor beta chains from one sample, sequenced in a study of T cell clonotyping in hematopoietic cell transplantation. Data came from immunoSEQ multiplex PCR; TCRdb stores just in-frame clones and leaves some out. The sample yields around 12,000 clones, about 80% seen once. The sample was PBMCs, taken 100 days after allogeneic stem cell transplant. These receptors all stem from a female patient in her forties who had an allogeneic stem cell transplant from a related donor, so T cells may come from the graft donor. Some clones in this sample may be carry-over from other donors' samples.

The chain couples TRBV5-6 to TRBJ2-7; 12 nucleotides align to TRBD2. CDR3 size: 12 residues. The germline gives CDR1 SGHDT, CDR2 YYEEEE. Trimming at V came to 4 bases and at J to 12 bases, leaving 5 bases not matched to a gene. DNA for the CDR3: TGTGCCAGCAGCCGACTAGCGGGGGCCGGGTACTTC. Its translation is CASSRLAGAGYF.

This rearrangement joins TRBV7-9 to TRBJ1-3, with D possibly being TRBD1 (6 bases). Germline-derived CDR1 and CDR2 are SEHNR and FQNEAQ (reference sequence). This CDR3 has 15 residues. Trimming took off 2 bases at V and 0 bases at J, with 8 bases between the two ends. CDR3 in amino acids: CASSLRDNSGNTIYF. For the CDR3, the DNA is TGTGCCAGCAGCTTAAGGGACAACTCTGGAAACACCATATATTTT.

The rearrangement joins TRBV5-1 to TRBJ2-3; TRBD2 might be the D (6 bases). V was pared by 4 bases and J by 0 bases, with 9 bases between. The length of the CDR3 is 14 residues. Germline CDR1 reads SGHRS; CDR2 reads YFSETQ. CDR3 loop: CASSRSGSTDTQYF. DNA for the CDR3: TGCGCCAGCAGCCGAAGCGGGAGCACAGATACGCAGTATTTT. Filled out from reference TRBV5-1 and TRBJ2-3, the complete variable domain reads KAGVTQTPRYLIKTRGQQVTLSCSPISGHRSVSWYQQTPGQGLQFLFEYFSETQRNKGNFPGRFSGRQFSNSRSEMNVSTLELGDSALYLCASSRSGSTDTQYFGPGTRLTVL.